One sample yielded the 29 T cell receptor beta chains listed below, sequenced in a study of T cells in localized non-small cell lung cancer. Sequencing was performed with immunoSEQ multiplex PCR; in TCRdb, only in-frame clones are kept and a portion is missing. Here the sample spans tens of thousands of clones, around 84% being singletons. This specimen consisted of peripheral blood, obtained before any cancer treatment. The receptors were sampled from an older female donor with stage I lung adenocarcinoma.

The J gene is TRBJ2-7, the V gene TRBV2; D might be TRBD1 or TRBD2, each matching 5 bases. The CDR3 sequence is 14 residues long. Trimming removed 8 bases at V and 2 bases at J, with 16 bases between. CDR1 is SNHLY and CDR2 is FYNNEI in the germline V gene. The chain's CDR3 is CASLRDRLAYEQYF. Here the CDR3 DNA reads TGTGCCAGCCTCCGGGACCGACTGGCCTACGAGCAGTACTTC. The full variable domain, in which reference TRBV2 and TRBJ2-7 provide the parts outside the CDR3, is EPEVTQTPSHQVTQMGQEVILRCVPISNHLYFYWYRQILGQKVEFLVSFYNNEISEKSEIFDDQFSVERPDGSNFTLKIRSTKLEDSAMYFCASLRDRLAYEQYFGPGTRLTVT.

The rearrangement links TRBV9 to TRBJ2-7, with D possibly TRBD1 on 5 matching bases. V was pared by 3 bases and J by 3 bases, with 10 bases between. Germline V gives CDR1 SGDLS, CDR2 YYNGEE. The CDR3 sequence is 13 residues long. The CDR3 coding sequence is TGTGCCAGCAGCGGATTAGGGGACTACGAGCAGTACTTC. Its protein product is CASSGLGDYEQYF.

This chain joins TRBV5-1 and TRBJ2-5; maybe TRBD1 (5 bases). Germline V gene data show CDR1 as SGHRS and CDR2 as YFSETQ. The V and J ends lost 2 bases and 3 bases respectively, with 8 bases between them. This CDR3 is 13 amino acids long. CDR3 nucleotide sequence: TGCGCCAGCAGCTTAGGCAGGGAAGAGACCCAGTACTTC. Protein product: CASSLGREETQYF.

The genes are TRBV28 and TRBJ1-5; D call uncertain. V shed 6 bases and J shed 6 bases, with 9 bases lying between them. The CDR3 has 12 amino acids. Germline CDR1 is MDHEN and CDR2 is SYDVKM. CDR3 amino acids: CASSEGAQPQHF. The CDR3 nucleotides read TGTGCCAGCAGCGAGGGAGCTCAGCCCCAGCATTTT.

This chain joins TRBV6-1 and TRBJ1-2; possibly TRBD1 for D (5 bases). This CDR3 spans 14 amino acids. Germline values: CDR1 MNHNS, CDR2 SASEGT. Deletions cut 6 bases from V and 8 bases from J, with 19 bases between. CDR3 DNA sequence: TGTGCCAGCAGCACAGGAACCTCTGCGGGGGGCTACACCTTC. It encodes CASSTGTSAGGYTF.

The DNA of the CDR3 is TGTGCCTCTAAACGCCCCGGACTAGTGACAGATACGCAGTATTTT. Translating it yields CASKRPGLVTDTQYF. The J gene is TRBJ2-3, the V gene TRBV16; TRBD2 agrees at 7 bases. The CDR3 runs 15 residues. Per germline, CDR1 KGHSY and CDR2 FQNENV. V lost 11 bases, J lost 3 bases, and 14 bases stayed unmatched.

The chain combines TRBV18 with TRBJ2-2; D gene unclear. The germline V gene has CDR1 KGHSH and CDR2 LQKENI. Trimming removed 6 bases at V and 4 bases at J, with 21 bases between. CDR3 length: 17 residues. CDR3 loop: CASSQIKRSATTGELFF. The CDR3 bases are TGTGCCAGCTCCCAAATCAAGAGGAGCGCGACCACCGGGGAGCTGTTTTTT.

The chain links TRBV2 to TRBJ2-3; D might be TRBD2 (6 bases). Germline V gene lookup returns CDR1 SNHLY and CDR2 FYNNEI. The CDR3 has 14 amino acids. Trimming stripped 6 bases from V and 2 bases from J, with 12 bases between. The CDR3 loop is CASRRDELTDTQYF. The CDR3 DNA reads as TGTGCCAGCAGGCGGGACGAACTCACAGATACGCAGTATTTT.

This clone was counted a few times. The chain recombines TRBV5-8 with TRBJ2-5; D may match TRBD1 or TRBD2 (5 bases each). Per the germline V gene, CDR1 is SGHTS and CDR2 is YDEGEE. V was clipped by 10 bases and J by 4 bases, with 17 bases between them. The CDR3 runs to 13 residues. CDR3 protein: CAVRQVGVETQYF. CDR3 DNA: TGTGCCGTGCGGCAGGTGGGGGTAGAGACCCAGTACTTC.

The chain carries TRBV7-9 and TRBJ2-3; 7 nucleotides match TRBD2. CDR1 and CDR2 (germline): SEHNR, FQNEAQ (reference sequence). The CDR3 totals 15 residues. The V and J ends lost 6 bases and 4 bases, in that order; junction bases with no gene match: 10. This CDR3 reads CASSPMGGSPDTQYF. The DNA of the CDR3 is TGTGCCAGCAGTCCTATGGGGGGGAGCCCAGATACGCAGTATTTT.

The genes are TRBV5-8 and TRBJ2-5; D remains unclear. Germline values: CDR1 SGHTS, CDR2 YDEGEE. The V gene lost 6 bases and the J gene lost 2 bases, with 8 bases spanning the gap. The CDR3 runs to 12 residues. The CDR3 bases are TGTGCCAGCACCGCGCGACAAGAGACCCAGTACTTC. It codes for CASTARQETQYF.

The chain uses TRBV9 and TRBJ2-1; no clear D. The CDR3 has 16 residues. Trimming left V 4 bases short and J 2 bases short, with 16 bases between. In germline, CDR1 is SGDLS, CDR2 YYNGEE. CDR3 region: CASSSPPIVTYNEQFF. The CDR3 DNA sequence: TGTGCCAGCAGCTCGCCCCCAATAGTAACCTACAATGAGCAGTTCTTC.

This chain joins TRBV5-6 and TRBJ2-5, with D perhaps matching TRBD1 (5 bases). The germline V and J ends were trimmed by 1 base and 1 base, with 8 bases remaining between them. This CDR3 has 14 amino acids. Germline CDR1 is SGHDT and CDR2 is YYEEEE. The CDR3 nucleotides read TGTGCCAGCAGCTTGACGACAGCCCAAGAGACCCAGTACTTC. It yields the protein CASSLTTAQETQYF.

In this sample, this clone turned up once. This chain links TRBV18 with TRBJ2-3; TRBD2 matches 12 bases. This CDR3 spans 16 amino acids. With 5 bases clipped from V and 3 bases from J, the junction kept 6 bases outside the gene matches. CDR1 KGHSH and CDR2 LQKENI come from the germline V gene. The CDR3 loop reads CASSAGLAGRTDTQYF. The DNA of the CDR3 is TGTGCCAGCTCAGCCGGACTAGCGGGGCGAACAGATACGCAGTATTTT.

The chain carries TRBV30 and TRBJ2-7, with D perhaps matching TRBD1 (6 bases). With 0 bases removed from V and 5 bases from J, the gap between germline ends came to 14 bases. CDR1 and CDR2 from the germline V gene are GTSNPN and SVGIG (reference sequence). This CDR3 comprises 14 residues. The CDR3 region is CAWSVGTGIHEQYF. DNA for the CDR3: TGTGCCTGGAGTGTAGGTACAGGGATCCACGAGCAGTACTTC.

This clone is medium-sized within its sample. The chain is built from TRBV6-6 and TRBJ1-5; possible D gene TRBD1, 5 bases. Trimming took off 7 bases at V and 7 bases at J, with 20 bases between the two ends. This CDR3 region has 15 residues. Germline CDR1 MNHNY, CDR2 SVGAGI (reference sequence). The CDR3: CASNILGPPEQPQHF. For the CDR3, the DNA is TGTGCCAGCAACATATTGGGGCCTCCGGAACAGCCCCAGCATTTT.

This chain connects TRBV6-6 to TRBJ1-1; a possible D gene is TRBD1 (6 bases). Trimming pared 5 bases from V and 1 base from J, leaving 8 bases between. CDR1 and CDR2 from the germline V gene are MNHNY and SVGAGI (reference sequence). The length of the CDR3 is 13 residues. The CDR3 region is CASSKQGNTEAFF. The CDR3 region has the DNA TGTGCCAGCAGTAAACAGGGGAACACTGAAGCTTTCTTT.

This clone was detected a few times. The same CDR3 arises from other DNA sequences in this sample as well. V gene TRBV6-4 combines with J gene TRBJ1-5, with D possibly TRBD1 on 6 matching bases. Germline-derived CDR1 and CDR2 are MRHNA and SNTAGT. The CDR3 loop spans 13 amino acids. Trimming cost V 3 bases and J 4 bases, with 7 bases left between them. The DNA of the CDR3 is TGTGCCAGCAGTGAAGGGGGGAATCAGCCCCAGCATTTT. Protein product: CASSEGGNQPQHF.

This chain links TRBV9 with TRBJ2-5; possibly TRBD1 for D (6 bases). Germline V lookup: CDR1 SGDLS, CDR2 YYNGEE. This CDR3 spans 14 amino acids. The ends were cut back, 3 bases at V and 5 bases at J, with 14 bases in the middle. The CDR3 here is CASSAQDSPETQYF. CDR3 nucleotides: TGTGCCAGCAGCGCCCAGGACAGCCCGGAGACCCAGTACTTC. The variable domain in full, completed from reference TRBV9 and TRBJ2-5, reads DSGVTQTPKHLITATGQRVTLRCSPRSGDLSVYWYQQSLDQGLQFLIQYYNGEERAKGNILERFSAQQFPDLHSELNLSSLELGDSALYFCASSAQDSPETQYFGPGTRLLVL.

This chain joins TRBV11-2 and TRBJ1-2; perhaps TRBD1 as D (5 bases). CDR1 is SGHAT and CDR2 is FQNNGV in the germline V gene. V lost 7 bases, J lost 7 bases, and 16 bases lay in between. The CDR3 has 13 residues. DNA of the CDR3: TGTGCCAGCATCGGCGGGGGGTTTTTTGGCTACACCTTC. It encodes CASIGGGFFGYTF.

The chain is built from TRBV29-1 and TRBJ1-2; D gene ambiguous. Germline CDR1 SQVTM, CDR2 ANQGSEA. The CDR3 is made up of 12 amino acids. Trimming cost V 3 bases and J 4 bases, with 9 bases left between them. The CDR3 coding sequence is TGCAGCGTTGACTCCAGTGGCTATGGCTACACCTTC. It codes for CSVDSSGYGYTF. The whole variable domain, filled in from reference TRBV29-1 and TRBJ1-2, reads SAVISQKPSRDICQRGTSLTIQCQVDSQVTMMFWYRQQPGQSLTLIATANQGSEATYESGFVIDKFPISRPNLTFSTLTVSNMSPEDSSIYLCSVDSSGYGYTFGSGTRLTVV.

A single count supports this clone. The V gene is TRBV5-6, the J gene TRBJ2-5; no clear D gene. CDR3 size: 14 residues. Deletions cut 0 bases from V and 3 bases from J, with 9 bases between. Germline CDR1 SGHDT, CDR2 YYEEEE. CDR3 nucleotides: TGTGCCAGCAGCTTGGTCCCGAGAGAAGAGACCCAGTACTTC. This codes for CASSLVPREETQYF.

The rearrangement links TRBV6-5 to TRBJ2-2; TRBD2 matches 9 bases. The CDR3 is made up of 15 amino acids. V lost 6 bases, J lost 4 bases, and 6 bases stayed unmatched. Germline CDR1 and CDR2: MNHEY and SVGAGI. This CDR3 is CASSRGGAGTGELFF. CDR3 nucleotides: TGTGCCAGCAGCCGCGGGGGGGCAGGCACCGGGGAGCTGTTTTTT.

The J gene is TRBJ2-7, the V gene TRBV5-1; 9 bases align to TRBD1. This CDR3 region has 17 residues. In germline, CDR1 is SGHRS, CDR2 YFSETQ. With V trimmed by 0 bases and J by 7 bases, 14 bases remained unmatched. The CDR3 sequence: CASSLGFSGTGLGEQYF. The DNA for the CDR3 is TGCGCCAGCAGCTTGGGATTTTCCGGGACAGGGTTGGGGGAGCAGTACTTC.

Sample share makes this clone medium-sized. J is TRBJ2-2 and V is TRBV4-2, with 11 bases identical to TRBD2. The junction had 10 bases not matched to a gene; V was cut back by 4 bases and J by 0 bases. The germline V gene has CDR1 LGHNA and CDR2 YNFKEQ. The CDR3 has 19 amino acids. CDR3 protein: CASSLTSGSQLTNTGELFF. CDR3 nucleotide sequence: TGTGCCAGCAGCCTCACTAGCGGGAGCCAACTGACGAACACCGGGGAGCTGTTTTTT.

The J gene is TRBJ1-1, the V gene TRBV28, with 7 bases identical to TRBD1. Germline loops: CDR1 MDHEN, CDR2 SYDVKM. This CDR3 region has 16 residues. V was clipped by 6 bases and J by 0 bases; unmatched bases: 10. The CDR3 protein is CASSPSYRGLNTEAFF. CDR3 nucleotide sequence: TGTGCCAGCAGCCCCTCATACAGGGGCCTGAACACTGAAGCTTTCTTT.

The CDR3 reads CASSHEDSREGTDTQYF. The CDR3 DNA follows: TGTGCCAGTAGTCACGAGGACAGCCGAGAGGGCACAGATACGCAGTATTTT. V and J are TRBV19 and TRBJ2-3; D is possibly TRBD1 (6 bases). Trimming left V 5 bases short and J 1 base short, with 19 bases between. Germline CDR1 is LNHDA and CDR2 is SQIVND (reference sequence). The CDR3 contains 17 residues.

The rearrangement joins TRBV27 to TRBJ2-7; 7 bases fit TRBD2. The J segment lost 2 bases and the V segment lost 0 bases, leaving 4 bases of the junction unmatched. This CDR3 spans 15 amino acids. Germline V gives CDR1 MNHEY, CDR2 SMNVEV (reference sequence). The CDR3 DNA is TGTGCCAGCAGTTTATCGGGCGGGAGAGCCTACGAGCAGTACTTC. This sequence encodes CASSLSGGRAYEQYF.

This clone was detected a few times. Other DNA variants within this sample encode the same CDR3. The chain joins TRBV5-1 to TRBJ1-2; TRBD1 agrees at 12 bases. V gave up 0 bases and J gave up 8 bases; unmatched junction bases: 2. This CDR3 contains 14 residues. Per germline, CDR1 SGHRS and CDR2 YFSETQ. The CDR3 region has the DNA TGCGCCAGCAGCTTGGCCGGGACAGGGGGCGGCTACACCTTC. This codes for CASSLAGTGGGYTF.